The rows below give T cell receptor beta chains drawn from one sample of a study of vaccination and CD4 T cells after COVID-19. Their cognate antigens are unknown. Via MiXCR, TCRdb re-called the PCR reads, giving one row per CDR3 protein. The sample lists some 18,000 distinct CDR3 sequences, 29% occurring once. The source material was cultured CD4+ T cells from blood. These receptors all come from a human donor with COVID-19. Each CDR3 is given with its conserved first and last residue. Each record gives: J gene, V gene, D gene, clone size, CDR3 protein, CDR3 DNA. The D gene is left open where the match is weak. Clone size is shown for a subset of rows, as once, few, many or a class of expanded clone.

>TRBJ2-7|TRBV20-1|.|few
CSARVNSYEQYF
TGCAGTGCTAGAGTCAACTCCTACGAGCAGTACTTC
>TRBJ2-3|TRBV20-1|TRBD1|.
CSASPRGRTTDTQYF
TGCAGTGCTAGCCCCAGGGGGCGTACCACAGATACGCAGTATTTT
>TRBJ2-7|TRBV5-1|.|.
CASADHLGSYEQYF
TGCGCCAGCGCGGACCACCTGGGCTCCTACGAGCAGTACTTC
>TRBJ1-2|TRBV7-2|TRBD1|few
CASSLAQPYGQGTYGYTF
TGTGCCAGCAGCTTAGCGCAGCCTTACGGACAGGGGACCTATGGCTACACCTTC
>TRBJ2-3|TRBV27|.|.
CASSLTSLISYTQYF
TGTGCCAGCAGTTTAACGAGTCTCATAAGTTATACGCAGTATTTT
>TRBJ2-5|TRBV12-3/TRBV12-4|.|once
CASSFEKGRSRAWGETQYF
TGTGCCAGCAGTTTTGAAAAAGGCAGGTCCAGGGCCTGGGGGGAGACCCAGTACTTC
>TRBJ2-3|TRBV7-3|TRBD2|.
CASRKTSGGTDTQYF
TGTGCCAGCAGAAAGACTAGCGGGGGGACAGATACGCAGTATTTT
>TRBJ1-2|TRBV10-2|.|few
CASSESGGVSNYGYTF
TGCGCCAGCAGTGAGTCGGGAGGGGTTTCTAACTATGGCTACACCTTC
>TRBJ1-1|TRBV6-1|.|.
CASSDSGGTTEAFF
TGTGCCAGCAGTGACAGCGGGGGAACAACTGAAGCTTTCTTT
>TRBJ1-2|TRBV30|TRBD1|.
CAWSPSGQGNYGYTF
TGTGCCTGGAGCCCCTCCGGACAGGGCAACTATGGCTACACCTTC
>TRBJ2-7|TRBV4-3|TRBD1|.
CASSQDQGVGSEQYF
TGCGCCAGCAGCCAAGATCAGGGGGTTGGGAGCGAGCAGTACTTC
>TRBJ2-3|TRBV7-7|.|.
CASSLDRGDTQYF
TGTGCTAGCAGCTTAGACCGCGGGGATACGCAGTATTTT
>TRBJ2-2|TRBV7-7|TRBD1|few
CASSPDRGSGTGELFF
TGTGCTAGCAGCCCAGACAGGGGGAGCGGCACCGGGGAGCTGTTTTTT
>TRBJ2-7|TRBV11-1|TRBD2|.
CASSSSLTGTSGNYEQYF
TGTGCCAGCAGCTCATCACTCACCGGGACTAGCGGAAACTACGAGCAGTACTTC
>TRBJ2-2|TRBV19|.|.
CASRTSMAMTNTGELFF
TGTGCCAGTAGGACTTCTATGGCTATGACGAACACCGGGGAGCTGTTTTTT
>TRBJ2-3|TRBV24-1|.|.
CATGEGLSDTQYF
TGTGCCACTGGAGAGGGGTTGTCCGATACGCAGTATTTT
>TRBJ1-6|TRBV7-2|.|few
CASSPRGVKNSPLHF
TGTGCCAGCAGCCCCCGCGGGGTGAAGAATTCACCCCTCCACTTT
>TRBJ1-2|TRBV5-1|.|.
CASSLAAVNYGYTF
TGCGCCAGCAGCTTGGCTGCTGTTAACTATGGCTACACCTTC
>TRBJ2-3|TRBV27|TRBD2|.
CASALRRGGTSTDTQYF
TGTGCCAGCGCCCTCCGCCGCGGGGGGACCTCCACAGATACGCAGTATTTT
>TRBJ2-3|TRBV6-1|TRBD1|few
CASTRDSYTDTQYF
TGTGCCAGCACCCGGGACAGCTACACAGATACGCAGTATTTT
>TRBJ2-7|TRBV7-8|TRBD1|.
CASSEGAPVGEQYF
TGTGCCAGCAGCGAGGGGGCCCCCGTCGGCGAGCAGTACTTC
>TRBJ2-6|TRBV2|TRBD1|.
CASSEEGQGLSGANVLTF
TGTGCCAGCAGTGAAGAGGGACAGGGGCTGTCTGGGGCCAACGTCCTGACTTTC
>TRBJ1-1|TRBV6-1|.|.
CATMDLGGMNTEAFF
TGTGCCACTATGGACTTGGGGGGCATGAACACTGAAGCTTTCTTT
>TRBJ2-5|TRBV15|TRBD1|few
CATSGSGQVEETQYF
TGTGCCACCAGCGGCTCGGGACAGGTAGAAGAGACCCAGTACTTC
>TRBJ2-2|TRBV2|.|.
CASSPQINTGELFF
TGTGCCAGCAGCCCCCAGATTAACACCGGGGAGCTGTTTTTT
>TRBJ1-2|TRBV18|.|few
CASSPSPINYGYTF
TGTGCCAGCTCACCAAGCCCGATTAACTATGGCTACACCTTC
>TRBJ1-1|TRBV19|.|.
CASSIESGKTEAFF
TGTGCCAGTAGTATTGAATCAGGGAAGACTGAAGCTTTCTTT
>TRBJ1-2|TRBV25-1|.|.
CASSVGGFNYGYTF
TGTGCCAGCAGTGTAGGGGGATTTAACTATGGCTACACCTTC
>TRBJ1-2|TRBV20-1|.|few
CSANKRKGGYTF
TGCAGTGCCAATAAACGGAAAGGTGGCTACACCTTC
>TRBJ2-5|TRBV20-1|TRBD2|few
CSAAGTSGGFQETQYF
TGCAGTGCTGCCGGGACTAGCGGGGGGTTCCAAGAGACCCAGTACTTC
>TRBJ2-1|TRBV7-9|.|few
CASSLEVAGEQFF
TGTGCCAGCAGCTTAGAAGTTGCGGGGGAGCAGTTCTTC
>TRBJ1-5|TRBV19|.|.
CASSISPFAGASNQPQHF
TGTGCCAGTAGTATATCCCCGTTTGCAGGCGCTAGCAATCAGCCCCAGCATTTT
>TRBJ2-2|TRBV19|.|.
CASSIPQGLNTGEPFF
TGTGCCAGTAGTATCCCTCAGGGATTGAACACCGGGGAGCCGTTTTTT
>TRBJ2-2|TRBV2|.|few
CASSTSLGGELFF
TGTGCCAGCAGCACTAGTTTAGGCGGGGAGCTGTTTTTT
>TRBJ1-2|TRBV12-3/TRBV12-4|.|.
CASSLQPGTGGYTF
TGTGCCAGCAGTTTACAGCCCGGTACAGGTGGCTACACCTTC
>TRBJ2-4|TRBV19|.|.
CASSTPGLAKNIQYF
TGTGCCAGTAGTACGCCGGGACTAGCCAAAAACATTCAGTACTTC